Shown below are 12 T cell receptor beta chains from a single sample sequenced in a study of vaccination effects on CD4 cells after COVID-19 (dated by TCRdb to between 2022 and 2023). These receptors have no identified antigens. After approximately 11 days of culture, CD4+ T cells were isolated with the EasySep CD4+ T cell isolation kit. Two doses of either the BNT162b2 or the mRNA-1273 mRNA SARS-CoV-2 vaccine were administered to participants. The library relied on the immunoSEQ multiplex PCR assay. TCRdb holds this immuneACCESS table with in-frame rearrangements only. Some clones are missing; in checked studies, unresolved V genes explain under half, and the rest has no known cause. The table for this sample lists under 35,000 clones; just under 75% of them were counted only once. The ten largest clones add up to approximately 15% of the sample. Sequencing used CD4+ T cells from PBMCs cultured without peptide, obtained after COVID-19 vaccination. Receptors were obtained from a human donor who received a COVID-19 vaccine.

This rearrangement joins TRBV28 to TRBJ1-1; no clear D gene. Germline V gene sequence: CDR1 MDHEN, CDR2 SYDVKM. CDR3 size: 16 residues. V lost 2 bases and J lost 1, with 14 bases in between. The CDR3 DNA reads TGTGCCAGCAGTTTAAGGTTAGGAGTTACGAACACTGAAGCTTTCTTT. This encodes CASSLRLGVTNTEAFF. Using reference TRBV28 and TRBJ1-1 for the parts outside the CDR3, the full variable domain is DVKVTQSSRYLVKRTGEKVFLECVQDMDHENMFWYRQDPGLGLRLIYFSYDVKMKEKGDIPEGYSVSREKKERFSLILESASTNQTSMYLCASSLRLGVTNTEAFFGQGTRLTVV.

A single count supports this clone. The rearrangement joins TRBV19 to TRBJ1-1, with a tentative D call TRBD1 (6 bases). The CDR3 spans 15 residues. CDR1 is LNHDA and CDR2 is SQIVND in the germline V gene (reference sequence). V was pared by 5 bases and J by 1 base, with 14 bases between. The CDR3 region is CASSPPGGPNTEAFF. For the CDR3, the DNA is TGTGCCAGTAGTCCCCCTGGGGGCCCGAACACTGAAGCTTTCTTT.

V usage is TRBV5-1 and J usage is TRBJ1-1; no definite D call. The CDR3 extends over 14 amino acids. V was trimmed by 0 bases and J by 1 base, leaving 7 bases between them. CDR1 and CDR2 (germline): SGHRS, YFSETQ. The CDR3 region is CASSLGGGNTEAFF. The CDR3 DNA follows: TGCGCCAGCAGCTTGGGAGGAGGGAACACTGAAGCTTTCTTT.

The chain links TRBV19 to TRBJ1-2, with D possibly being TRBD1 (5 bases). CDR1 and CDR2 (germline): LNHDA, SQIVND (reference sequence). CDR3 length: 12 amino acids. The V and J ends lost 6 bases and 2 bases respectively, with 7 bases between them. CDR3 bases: TGTGCCAGTAGCGACAGCAACTATGGCTACACCTTC. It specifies CASSDSNYGYTF.

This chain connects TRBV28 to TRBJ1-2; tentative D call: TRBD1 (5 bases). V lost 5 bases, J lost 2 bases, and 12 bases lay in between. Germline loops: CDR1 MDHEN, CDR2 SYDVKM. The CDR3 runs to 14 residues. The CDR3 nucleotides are TGTGCCAGCAGTCCCGGGACGGCCAACTATGGCTACACCTTC. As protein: CASSPGTANYGYTF.

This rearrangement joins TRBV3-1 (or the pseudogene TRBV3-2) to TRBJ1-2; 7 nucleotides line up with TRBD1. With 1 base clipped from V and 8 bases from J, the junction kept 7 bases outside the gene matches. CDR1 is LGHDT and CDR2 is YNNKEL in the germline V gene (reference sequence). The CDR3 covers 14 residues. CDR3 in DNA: TGTGCCAGCAGCCAAGTCCAGACAGGGTGGGGCTACACCTTC. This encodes CASSQVQTGWGYTF.

The CDR3 DNA reads as TGTGCCAGCAGTGAAACGGAGACTAGCAGGACTTACAATGAGCAGTTCTTC. Its protein is CASSETETSRTYNEQFF. V and J are TRBV25-1 and TRBJ2-1, with 7 bases aligning to TRBD2. Germline V gene lookup returns CDR1 MGHDK and CDR2 SYGVNS. V was clipped by 2 bases and J by 4 bases; unmatched bases: 11. CDR3 length: 17 amino acids.

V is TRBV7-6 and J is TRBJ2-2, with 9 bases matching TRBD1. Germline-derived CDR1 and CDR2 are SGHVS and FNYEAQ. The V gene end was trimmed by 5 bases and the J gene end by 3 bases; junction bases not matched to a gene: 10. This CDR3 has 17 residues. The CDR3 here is CASSQYTGGGDTGELFF. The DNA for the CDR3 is TGTGCCAGCAGCCAATACACAGGGGGCGGTGACACCGGGGAGCTGTTTTTT.

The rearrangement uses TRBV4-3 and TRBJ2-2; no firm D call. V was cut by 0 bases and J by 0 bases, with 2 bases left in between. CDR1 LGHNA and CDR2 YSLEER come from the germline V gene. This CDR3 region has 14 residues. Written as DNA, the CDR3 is TGCGCCAGCAGCCAAGAACCGAACACCGGGGAGCTGTTTTTT. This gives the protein CASSQEPNTGELFF.

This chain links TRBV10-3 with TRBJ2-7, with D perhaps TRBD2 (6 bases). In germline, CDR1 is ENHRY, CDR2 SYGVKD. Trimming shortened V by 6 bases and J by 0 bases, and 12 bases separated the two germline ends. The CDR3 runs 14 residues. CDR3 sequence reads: CAISPGGYSYEQYF. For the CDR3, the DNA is TGTGCCATCAGCCCCGGGGGTTACTCCTACGAGCAGTACTTC.

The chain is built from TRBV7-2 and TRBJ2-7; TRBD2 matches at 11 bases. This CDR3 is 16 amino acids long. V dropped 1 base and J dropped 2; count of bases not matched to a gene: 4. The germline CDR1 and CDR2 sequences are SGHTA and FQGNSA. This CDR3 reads CASSLDTTSGAYEQYF. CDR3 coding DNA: TGTGCCAGCAGCTTAGATACGACTAGCGGGGCCTACGAGCAGTACTTC.

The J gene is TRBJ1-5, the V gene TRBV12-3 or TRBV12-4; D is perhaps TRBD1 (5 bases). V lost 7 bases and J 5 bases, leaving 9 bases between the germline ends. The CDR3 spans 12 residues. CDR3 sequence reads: CASNRDYQPQHF. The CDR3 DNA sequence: TGTGCCAGCAATCGGGACTATCAGCCCCAGCATTTT.